This T cell receptor (beta chain) was profiled in a study of graft-versus-host responses after intestinal transplantation (dated by TCRdb to the early 2020s). Describing the broader study: The transplants that recipients received were multivisceral, liver-intestinal, or isolated intestinal. Every recipient was given anti-thymocyte globulin induction, followed by around three years of maintenance tacrolimus and steroids. Graft-versus-host and host-versus-graft alloreactive T cell clones were tracked in the graft, circulation and bone marrow after intestinal transplantation using bulk TCR-beta CDR3 sequencing. To identify alloreactive clones, pre-transplant mixed lymphocyte reaction products were sequenced and then compared with unstimulated pre-transplant donor and recipient T cells. The cohort enrolled about two dozen intestinal transplant recipients including one retransplant, and a few patients lacking pretransplant specimens were excluded. Donor T cell macrochimerism was defined as a peak of at least 4% donor T cells among recipient peripheral blood mononuclear cells. Instead of going to the commercial service, samples from a few later patients were sequenced in-house on an Illumina MiSeq and processed with MiXCR. Here is what the overall study found, with its caveats: High GvH to HvG T cell clonal ratios were observed in the allografts of patients with donor T cell macrochimerism. Early after transplant, peak levels of circulating GvH clones were associated with declines in HvG clones. Conclusions were limited by the relatively low number and heterogeneity of intestinal transplant patients. GvH clones were detected in recipient bone marrow, and some appeared earlier in ileal mucosa or blood, consistent with an intestinal mucosal origin.

Explained via the paper, the time point label denotes: cells obtained before transplantation from donor or recipient. CD3+CD4+ and CD3+CD8+ populations were FACS-sorted from unstimulated pre-transplant donor and recipient cells taken from spleen or lymph nodes. Worth noting for this clone: The target of this receptor is not known. Nothing much larger sits one base from this clone, and base qualities are not available.

Libraries came from the immunoSEQ multiplex PCR assay. In most patients, genomic DNA was isolated using the Qiagen DNeasy Blood and Tissue Kit and sent frozen to Adaptive Biotechnologies for TCR sequencing. For most patients, high-throughput TCR-beta CDR3 sequencing of genomic DNA was performed by Adaptive Biotechnologies. Per the original workflow: Adaptive's ImmunoSEQ software supplied the TCR sequencing data for 15 to 20 patients, while MiXCR and VDJtools were used to process a few other patients. To correct CD4 versus CD8 sorting errors, sequences present in both subsets at a frequency ratio below 5:1 were removed. Because the origin of CDR3 nucleotide sequences shared between donor and recipient could not be assigned, those sequences were removed. At least 2-fold expansion over unstimulated cells and a minimum CFSE-low frequency of 0.002% (template counts) or 0.001% (read counts) were required for clones to be classified as alloreactive. Clones detected in sequenced pre-transplant spleen, lymph node, or MLR CFSE-low populations of the donor or recipient were defined as mappable. Cumulative frequency of alloreactive clones was calculated as a percentage of all sequences weighted by copy number. Held by TCRdb, this immuneACCESS table contains in-frame sequences only and omits some clones. Under half of the omission traces to an unresolved V gene where checked; the cause of the rest is unknown. That table supplies the V and J calls and clone size; D and trimming were determined from the DNA. This sample lists around 71,000 clones; 85% to 95% were detected once. Around 0.54% of the sample comes from the top ten.

This receptor was obtained from a human donor who received an intestinal transplant. The sequences come from unstimulated CD8+ T cells sorted from spleen or lymph node cells, collected before intestinal transplant.

Here the CDR3 is given as CASSNRDREPRNEQYF. The DNA is as follows: TGTGCCAGTAGTAACCGGGACAGGGAGCCAAGGAACGAGCAGTACTTC. The V and J segments used are TRBV19 and TRBJ2-7; 9 bases in the middle match TRBD1. The germline V gene (reference sequence) provides CDR1 LNHDA and CDR2 SQIVND. The CDR3 has 16 amino acids, counting the end cysteine and phenylalanine. Only the CDR3 DNA is retained, 48 bases long and in frame from the first base. Here V drops 4 bases and J drops 5 bases, and the junction holds 12 bases not matched to any gene.